The clone carrying this T cell receptor (beta chain) was recorded a few times. What it binds is unknown. The source of the sample is a study of post-analysis software for immune sequencing data. The study's findings and limits: Compared with controls, patients showed significantly lower normalized Chao1 diversity. Patients showed TRBV5-6, TRBV5-1 and TRBV20-1 among a few TRBV segments more frequent than in controls.

Unique molecular identifiers tagged the TCR beta cDNA libraries. There were roughly 0.9 to 10 million T cells, and 510,000 or so cDNA molecules came from them. TCRdb re-called the PCR reads with MiXCR, one entry per CDR3 protein. The sample consists of fewer than 850,000 distinct CDR3 sequences, approximately 30% of them appearing once. Trimming removed 2 bases from V and 6 bases from J, with 3 bases in between. The CDR3 has 11 amino acids. In germline, CDR1 is MNHNS, CDR2 SASEGT. This rearrangement joins TRBV6-1 to TRBJ2-3; D gene uncertain. The sequence was collected from a girl under 18 with multiple sclerosis. Sequenced material: blood. CDR3 nucleotide sequence: TGTGCCAGCAGTGAACCGGATACGCAGTATTTT. Its protein is CASSEPDTQYF.